This TCR beta chain is drawn from a study of Tregs in tolerant kidney transplant recipients. Study findings and constraints: Expanding Tregs on activated donor B cells appeared to best identify donor-specific TCRbeta clones. This study did not directly address biological reproducibility. The small number of patients limits these findings pending further validation.

In the case of this clone: Antigen unknown.

The CDR3 extends over 14 amino acids. Between the trimmed V and J ends, which lost 5 bases and 4 bases, there was a span of 14 bases. The V gene's germline CDR1 is MNHEY and CDR2 SVGAGI. Sequencing used immunoSEQ multiplex PCR; TCRdb keeps in-frame clones, though not all of them. Of tens of thousands of clones listed, just under 97% were seen once; the top ten hold around 0.35%. This TCR was recovered from a human donor in good health. The V and J genes are TRBV6-5 and TRBJ1-1; no clear D. Input material: Tregs from blood cultured with allogeneic cells. In DNA form, the CDR3 reads TGTGCCAGCAGTCTCCTCGGGTTCGGCACTGAAGCTTTCTTT. Its translation is CASSLLGFGTEAFF.